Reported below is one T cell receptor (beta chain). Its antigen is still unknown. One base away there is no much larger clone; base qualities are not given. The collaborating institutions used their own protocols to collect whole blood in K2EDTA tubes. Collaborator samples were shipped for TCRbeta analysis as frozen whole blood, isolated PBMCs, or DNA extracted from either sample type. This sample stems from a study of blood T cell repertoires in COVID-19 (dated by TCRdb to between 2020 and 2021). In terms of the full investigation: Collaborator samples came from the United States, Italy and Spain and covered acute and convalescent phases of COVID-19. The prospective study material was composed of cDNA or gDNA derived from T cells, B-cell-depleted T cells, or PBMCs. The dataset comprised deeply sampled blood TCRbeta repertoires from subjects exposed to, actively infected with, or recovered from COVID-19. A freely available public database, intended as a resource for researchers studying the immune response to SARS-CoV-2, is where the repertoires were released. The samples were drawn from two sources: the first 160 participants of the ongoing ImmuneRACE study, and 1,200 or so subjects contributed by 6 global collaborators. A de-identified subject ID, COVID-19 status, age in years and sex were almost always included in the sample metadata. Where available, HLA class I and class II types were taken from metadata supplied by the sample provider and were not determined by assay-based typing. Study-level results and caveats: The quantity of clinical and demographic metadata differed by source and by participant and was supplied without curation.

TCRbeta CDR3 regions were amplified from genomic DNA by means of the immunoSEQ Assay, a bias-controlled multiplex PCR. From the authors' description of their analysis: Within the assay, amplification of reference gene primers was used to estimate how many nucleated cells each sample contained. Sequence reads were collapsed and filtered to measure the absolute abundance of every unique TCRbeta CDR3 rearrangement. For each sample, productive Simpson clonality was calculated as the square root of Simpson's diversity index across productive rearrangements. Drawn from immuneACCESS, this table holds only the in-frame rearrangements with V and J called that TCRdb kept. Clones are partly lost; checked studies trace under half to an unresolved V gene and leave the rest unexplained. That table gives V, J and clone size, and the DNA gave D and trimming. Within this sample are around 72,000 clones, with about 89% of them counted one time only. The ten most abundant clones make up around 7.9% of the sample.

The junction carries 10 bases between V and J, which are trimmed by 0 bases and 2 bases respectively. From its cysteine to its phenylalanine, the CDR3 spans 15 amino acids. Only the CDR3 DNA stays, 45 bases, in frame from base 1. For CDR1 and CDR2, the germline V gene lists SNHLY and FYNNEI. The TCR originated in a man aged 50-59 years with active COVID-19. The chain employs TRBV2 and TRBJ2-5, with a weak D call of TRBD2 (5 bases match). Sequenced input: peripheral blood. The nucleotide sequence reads TGTGCCAGCAGTGAAGCCCCGGGGAAACAAGAGACCCAGTACTTC. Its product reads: CASSEAPGKQETQYF.